A single sample is the source of the 18 T cell receptor beta chains below, sequenced in a study of blood T cell repertoires in COVID-19 (TCRdb year 2020). Library creation used the immunoSEQ multiplex PCR assay. The table comes from immuneACCESS by way of TCRdb, which keeps in-frame sequences with V and J called. Part of the clones is missing from these tables; in studies checked, under half for an unresolved V gene and the rest for unknown reasons. The sample contains about 150,000 clones, about 80% of them found a single time. The leading ten clones occupy about 0.5% of the sample. The sequencing sample was made of peripheral blood. Receptors originate from a man aged 55 to 70 with acute or convalescent COVID-19.

The genes are TRBV5-1 and TRBJ2-7, with TRBD1 matching 9 bases. V lost 1 base, J lost 6 bases, and 5 bases stayed unmatched. The length of the CDR3 is 14 residues. Germline CDR1 SGHRS, CDR2 YFSETQ. The CDR3 is CASSLQQGAREQYF. The CDR3 bases are TGCGCCAGCAGCTTGCAACAGGGGGCCCGCGAGCAGTACTTC.

The V call is TRBV5-6, the J call TRBJ1-1; D unclear. The CDR3 runs to 13 residues. Per germline, CDR1 SGHDT and CDR2 YYEEEE. Trimming took 2 bases from V and 6 from J, leaving 11 bases between them. The DNA of the CDR3 is TGTGCCAGCAGCTTTGGCAGGTTGTCTGAAGCTTTCTTT. Protein sequence: CASSFGRLSEAFF.

The chain carries TRBV2 and TRBJ2-7, with D unclear. V was shortened by 2 bases and J by 1 base, with 9 bases between the two germline ends. This CDR3 is 14 amino acids long. Germline V gene data show CDR1 as SNHLY and CDR2 as FYNNEI. The CDR3 loop reads CASSETQISYEQYF. The CDR3, as DNA: TGTGCCAGCAGTGAAACCCAGATATCCTACGAGCAGTACTTC.

The chain is built from TRBV5-1 and TRBJ1-2, with 10 bases fitting TRBD1. The CDR3 is 13 amino acids. Germline CDR1 SGHRS, CDR2 YFSETQ. The J segment lost 8 bases and the V segment lost 4 bases, leaving 5 bases of the junction unmatched. The CDR3 bases are TGCGCCAGCAGCCGAGGGACAGGGGAAGGCTACACCTTC. Amino acids: CASSRGTGEGYTF. The full variable domain, its missing parts supplied by reference TRBV5-1 and TRBJ1-2, is KAGVTQTPRYLIKTRGQQVTLSCSPISGHRSVSWYQQTPGQGLQFLFEYFSETQRNKGNFPGRFSGRQFSNSRSEMNVSTLELGDSALYLCASSRGTGEGYTFGSGTRLTVV.

V gene TRBV3-1 (or the pseudogene TRBV3-2) combines with J gene TRBJ2-3; 9 nucleotides align to TRBD2. CDR3 length equals 16 residues. The junction had 7 bases not matched to a gene; V was cut back by 4 bases and J by 2 bases. Germline V CDR1 and CDR2: LGHDT, YNNKEL (reference sequence). For the CDR3, the DNA is TGTGCCAGCAGCCCAGGGACTAGCTCGAACACAGATACGCAGTATTTT. Protein sequence: CASSPGTSSNTDTQYF.

The J gene is TRBJ2-7, the V gene TRBV6-5; TRBD2 matches 9 bases. Germline V gives CDR1 MNHEY, CDR2 SVGAGI. The length of the CDR3 is 15 residues. J lost 1 base, V lost 2 bases, and 3 bases had no gene match. The CDR3 spells CASSYQAGGSYEQYF. Written as DNA, the CDR3 is TGTGCCAGCAGTTACCAAGCGGGGGGTTCCTACGAGCAGTACTTC.

The rearrangement links TRBV5-4 to TRBJ1-2; no reliable D call. There are 13 residues in the CDR3. The germline V and J ends were trimmed by 4 bases and 7 bases, with 14 bases remaining between them. Looked up from germline, CDR1 is SGHNT and CDR2 is YYREEE (reference sequence). DNA for the CDR3: TGTGCCAGCAGCCCGGCAGGATTTAGTGGCTACACCTTC. Amino acid sequence: CASSPAGFSGYTF.

The CDR3 nucleotides read TGTGCCAGCAGCCAACCCCGGGGTGCGACTAGCACAGATACGCAGTATTTT. This translates into CASSQPRGATSTDTQYF. The rearrangement links TRBV4-2 to TRBJ2-3; tentative D call: TRBD2 (5 bases). CDR1 and CDR2 from the germline V gene are LGHNA and YNFKEQ. The CDR3 contains 17 residues. V dropped 2 bases and J dropped 0 bases, with 15 bases sitting between them.

J is TRBJ2-2 and V is TRBV4-3; D remains ambiguous. The CDR3 is 13 residues long. CDR1 and CDR2 (germline): LGHNA, YSLEER. V was cut by 0 bases and J by 12 bases, with 11 bases left in between. The CDR3 DNA follows: TGCGCCAGCAGCCAAGATCTGGGCAGGAAGCTGTTTTTT. Its protein is CASSQDLGRKLFF.

The gene calls are TRBV6-2 or TRBV6-3 and TRBJ2-2, with unresolved D. The CDR3 contains 12 residues. CDR1 and CDR2 from the germline V gene are MNHEY and SVGEGT. V lost 4 bases to trimming and J lost 4 bases, with 4 bases between them. The CDR3 DNA sequence: TGTGCCAGCAGTTTCCTCACCGGGGAGCTGTTTTTT. This codes for CASSFLTGELFF.

The rearrangement joins TRBV19 to TRBJ1-5; 9 nucleotides agree with TRBD1. Losses at the gene ends were 8 bases for V and 1 base for J; bases not matched to a gene: 6. Per the germline V gene, CDR1 is LNHDA and CDR2 is SQIVND (reference sequence). The CDR3 is 15 amino acids. The CDR3 spells CASARTGVSNQPQHF. CDR3 nucleotide sequence: TGTGCCAGTGCCAGGACAGGGGTGAGCAATCAGCCCCAGCATTTT.

This clone was picked up one time. The rearrangement links TRBV2 to TRBJ2-5; weak D call: TRBD1 (5 bases). This CDR3 spans 12 amino acids. Germline CDR1 and CDR2: SNHLY and FYNNEI. Trimming left V 6 bases short and J 7 bases short, with 12 bases between. In nucleotides, the CDR3 is TGTGCCAGCAGGGACACTAAACCGACCCAGTACTTC. The encoded protein is CASRDTKPTQYF.

This sequence joins TRBV7-2 and TRBJ2-1; unclear D gene. Germline CDR1 reads SGHTA; CDR2 reads FQGNSA. The ends were cut back, 1 base at V and 4 bases at J, with 5 bases in the middle. CDR3 length equals 13 residues. The CDR3: CASSLGRYNEQFF. The DNA for the CDR3 is TGTGCCAGCAGCTTAGGCAGATACAATGAGCAGTTCTTC.

This clone has a handful of counts. This chain connects TRBV3-1 (or the pseudogene TRBV3-2) to TRBJ1-5, with no clear D. Trimming took 5 bases from V and 2 from J, leaving 10 bases between them. The CDR3 has 14 amino acids. The germline CDR1 and CDR2 sequences are LGHDT and YNNKEL (reference sequence). In nucleotides, the CDR3 is TGTGCCAGCAGCTCCCCCGGTCGCAATCAGCCCCAGCATTTT. It translates to CASSSPGRNQPQHF.

J is TRBJ2-7 and V is TRBV19, with 9 positions matching TRBD1. This CDR3 is built from 12 residues. The germline CDR1 and CDR2 sequences are LNHDA and SQIVND (reference sequence). Trimming cost V 8 bases and J 3 bases; bases outside gene matches: 2. DNA for the CDR3: TGTGCCAGTTCGGACAGGGGCTACGAGCAGTACTTC. Translating it yields CASSDRGYEQYF.

The J gene is TRBJ2-5, the V gene TRBV3-1 (or the pseudogene TRBV3-2); 11 bases map to TRBD2. The length of the CDR3 is 16 residues. Per germline, CDR1 LGHDT and CDR2 YNNKEL (reference sequence). The junction had 8 bases not matched to a gene; V was cut back by 4 bases and J by 4 bases. DNA for the CDR3: TGTGCCAGCAGCCTCCGGAGTAGCGGGGGGGGAGAGACCCAGTACTTC. The encoded protein is CASSLRSSGGGETQYF.

The chain joins TRBV9 to TRBJ1-2; the D gene is possibly TRBD1 (5 bases). Germline CDR1 and CDR2: SGDLS and YYNGEE. Deletions cut 7 bases from V and 8 bases from J, with 24 bases between. The CDR3 has 15 amino acids. CDR3 region: CASDPTGGREGGYTF. In DNA, the CDR3 is TGTGCCAGCGACCCTACCGGAGGCAGGGAGGGAGGCTACACCTTC.

This chain joins TRBV7-6 and TRBJ2-1, with D possibly being TRBD1 (6 bases). Germline assignment: CDR1 SGHVS and CDR2 FNYEAQ. This CDR3 has 15 amino acids. V was pared by 5 bases and J by 4 bases, with 15 bases between. CDR3 DNA sequence: TGTGCCAGCAGCGAGACAGGAAACTCGTACAATGAGCAGTTCTTC. Translating gives CASSETGNSYNEQFF.